The 8 T cell receptor beta chains reported below all come from one sample, sequenced in a study of cytomegalovirus exposure and HLA in healthy donors. PCR used 60 Vbeta primers and 13 Jbeta primers. The table came from immunoSEQ multiplex PCR; TCRdb's copy has only in-frame clones and leaves some out. Of 170,000 or so clones listed, approximately 80% are singletons. The source material was PBMCs. The receptor source for this set is a man younger than 30 in good health and CMV-seronegative.

This rearrangement joins TRBV5-1 to TRBJ2-3; D not resolved. The CDR3 consists of 15 residues. Trimming stripped 6 bases from V and 2 bases from J, with 16 bases between. Germline CDR1 and CDR2: SGHRS and YFSETQ. The CDR3 sequence is CASKLGPEATDTQYF. CDR3 DNA: TGCGCCAGCAAGCTAGGTCCCGAGGCCACAGATACGCAGTATTTT.

CDR3 in amino acids: CASSTRQGAEAFF. The DNA of the CDR3 is TGTGCCAGCAGTACTCGACAGGGGGCTGAAGCTTTCTTT. V usage is TRBV6-5 and J usage is TRBJ1-1, with 9 bases that match TRBD1. Germline V lookup: CDR1 MNHEY, CDR2 SVGAGI. The V gene end was trimmed by 5 bases and the J gene end by 6 bases; junction bases not matched to a gene: 4. This CDR3 comprises 13 residues.

The V gene is TRBV5-6, the J gene TRBJ1-3; unclear D gene. CDR1 and CDR2 (germline): SGHDT, YYEEEE. The CDR3 spans 16 residues. Trimming removed 0 bases from V and 0 bases from J, with 10 bases in between. CDR3 sequence reads: CASSLALAYSGNTIYF. DNA for the CDR3: TGTGCCAGCAGCTTGGCTCTGGCTTACTCTGGAAACACCATATATTTT.

V gene TRBV20-1 combines with J gene TRBJ2-5, with a weak D call TRBD2 (6 bases). This CDR3 is built from 10 residues. Germline values: CDR1 DFQATT, CDR2 SNEGSKA (reference sequence). The CDR3 bases are TGCAGGGCGGGAAAAGAGACCCAGTACTTC. Protein product: CRAGKETQYF.

J is TRBJ1-2 and V is TRBV6-4, with 11 bases fitting TRBD1. Trimming cost V 2 bases and J 12 bases; bases outside gene matches: 14. CDR1 and CDR2 (germline): MRHNA, SNTAGT. The CDR3 has 16 amino acids. CDR3 DNA sequence: TGTGCCAGCAGTGACGGGGGCCTTGGGACAGGGGGGCACCACACCTTC. This encodes CASSDGGLGTGGHHTF.

This clone was seen only a few times. The chain carries TRBV4-3 and TRBJ1-4, with D hard to call. Germline V lookup: CDR1 LGHNA, CDR2 YSLEER. The CDR3 length is 14 residues. V was trimmed by 3 bases and J by 6 bases, leaving 11 bases between them. The CDR3 is CASSHAGKDEKLFF. CDR3 coding DNA: TGCGCCAGCAGCCACGCAGGAAAGGATGAAAAACTGTTTTTT.

The genes are TRBV27 and TRBJ1-1, with 8 bases matching TRBD1. The CDR3 runs to 14 residues. CDR1 and CDR2 from the germline V gene are MNHEY and SMNVEV (reference sequence). V trimming: 5 bases; J trimming: 6 bases; junction bases outside the gene matches: 8. The DNA of the CDR3 is TGTGCCAGCAGTAAGCTGGACAGGGCGCCTGAAGCTTTCTTT. It yields the protein CASSKLDRAPEAFF.

This clone was picked up one time. This chain connects TRBV29-1 to TRBJ1-2, with 9 bases identical to TRBD1. V gave up 0 bases and J gave up 4 bases; unmatched junction bases: 6. Germline V lookup: CDR1 SQVTM, CDR2 ANQGSEA. This CDR3 comprises 15 residues. The CDR3 loop reads CSVEDLQGAGYGYTF. CDR3 DNA sequence: TGCAGCGTTGAAGACCTACAGGGGGCAGGCTATGGCTACACCTTC.